Listed below are T cell receptor beta chains from one sample, sequenced in a study of beta chain features in type 1 diabetes. TCRdb's table, derived via immunoSEQ multiplex PCR, lists solely in-frame clones and lacks some. This sample has under 500,000 clones, with approximately 30% found just once. Sequencing input: naive CD4+ T cells from blood. These receptors were collected from a man younger than 30 in good health. The CDR3 runs from the conserved cysteine through the conserved F or W. D genes are given only for firm matches. A clone size is listed for some rows: how often the clone was seen (once, few, many), or a class if it is expanded.

D gene	clone size	V gene	J gene	CDR3 DNA	CDR3 protein
NA	few	TRBV15	TRBJ2-3	TGTGCCACCAGCAGAGATTTCTCGCGGGGCACAGATACGCAGTATTTT	CATSRDFSRGTDTQYF
TRBD1	few	TRBV25-1	TRBJ2-6	TGTGCCAGCAGCCCTTTTCAGGGGGCTAGCTCTGGGGCCAACGTCCTGACTTTC	CASSPFQGASSGANVLTF
NA	NA	TRBV28	TRBJ1-1	TGTGCCAGCAGTCGTCGGGCTGAAGCTTTCTTT	CASSRRAEAFF
NA	NA	TRBV5-4	TRBJ2-1	TGTGCCAGCAGCATCGACGCCCTGGGCAATGAGCAGTTCTTC	CASSIDALGNEQFF
NA	NA	TRBV5-6	TRBJ2-1	TGTGCCAGCACCCAAGGGGAAAATGAGCAGTTCTTC	CASTQGENEQFF
TRBD2	few	TRBV5-1	TRBJ2-1	TGCGCCAGCAGCTTAGCGGGAGTTCTAAGCTATGAGCAGTTCTTC	CASSLAGVLSYEQFF
NA	NA	TRBV10-3	TRBJ2-5	TGTGCCACCAGCGGGCAGGCCCAGGGCCAAGAGACCCAGTACTTC	CATSGQAQGQETQYF
NA	few	TRBV5-4	TRBJ2-7	TGTGCCAGCAGCTTGCTATTCAGCGGCCCATACGAGCAGTACTTC	CASSLLFSGPYEQYF
NA	NA	TRBV30	TRBJ1-2	TGTGCCTGGAGCCCCGACAGTAACTATGGCTACACCTTC	CAWSPDSNYGYTF
TRBD1	NA	TRBV7-9	TRBJ2-7	TGTGCCAGCAGCCGCGACCCACAGGGGGAGCCCTACGAGCAGTACTTC	CASSRDPQGEPYEQYF
NA	NA	TRBV4-2	TRBJ2-1	TGTGCCAGCAGCCCAAGCAGGGGTCTCCGCAATGAGCAGTTCTTC	CASSPSRGLRNEQFF
TRBD1	NA	TRBV7-9	TRBJ2-6	TGTGCCAGCAGCATCCAGGGGGCGACCTCTGGGGCCAACGTCCTGACTTTC	CASSIQGATSGANVLTF
TRBD1	NA	TRBV28	TRBJ2-7	TGTGCCAGCAGCCCTACCCGGACAGGGATGCTCGACGAGCAGTACTTC	CASSPTRTGMLDEQYF
NA	few	TRBV10-1	TRBJ2-1	TGCGCCAGCACCGAGGGGGATGAGCAGTTCTTC	CASTEGDEQFF
NA	NA	TRBV18	TRBJ2-7	TGTGCCAGCTCACCAGGGTTAGCGGACCTCTCCTACGAGCAGTACTTC	CASSPGLADLSYEQYF
NA	NA	TRBV28	TRBJ2-2	TGTGCCAGCAGTTTACGGCGGTTACTCACCGGGGAGCTGTTTTTT	CASSLRRLLTGELFF
NA	few	TRBV11-2	TRBJ2-5	TGTGCCAGCAGCCACTTGACAGAGACCCAGTACTTC	CASSHLTETQYF
TRBD1	NA	TRBV29-1	TRBJ1-1	TGCAGCGTCGACGACAGGGGGGGTACTGAAGCTTTCTTT	CSVDDRGGTEAFF
TRBD1	NA	TRBV11-2	TRBJ2-7	TGTGCCAGCAGCCCAGGGACAGTCTACGAGCAGTACTTC	CASSPGTVYEQYF
NA	NA	TRBV5-4	TRBJ2-1	TGTGCCAGCAGCTTGGGACTAGTTGCCTACAATGAGCAGTTCTTC	CASSLGLVAYNEQFF
TRBD1	NA	TRBV14	TRBJ1-3	TGTGCCAGCAGCCTTAGACAGGGGACCTTCTCTGGAAACACCATATATTTT	CASSLRQGTFSGNTIYF
NA	few	TRBV14	TRBJ1-4	TGTGCCAGCAGCCAAGATTGGAGGGACGGAGATGAAAAACTGTTTTTT	CASSQDWRDGDEKLFF
TRBD1	NA	TRBV25-1	TRBJ2-7	TGTGCCAGCAGTGAAATGGGACAGTCAACCTACGAGCAGTACTTC	CASSEMGQSTYEQYF
TRBD1	few	TRBV9	TRBJ1-1	TGTGCCAGCAGCGTAGCCAGGGGGGGAAGTGAAGCTTTCTTT	CASSVARGGSEAFF
NA	NA	TRBV2	TRBJ2-5	TGTGCCAGCACACGCCCCTCAGAGACCCAGTACTTC	CASTRPSETQYF
NA	NA	TRBV9	TRBJ1-5	TGTGCCAGCAGCCCGGAGGGGGGCCACAATCAGCCCCAGCATTTT	CASSPEGGHNQPQHF
TRBD2	NA	TRBV5-4	TRBJ2-1	TGTGCCAGCAGCTCCGGGCCGAGCGGGAGGCAGGACAATGAGCAGTTCTTC	CASSSGPSGRQDNEQFF
NA	NA	TRBV9	TRBJ2-6	TGTGCCAGCAGCTCCACCGGGACGGGACGGTCTGGGGCCAACGTCCTGACTTTC	CASSSTGTGRSGANVLTF
NA	NA	TRBV19	TRBJ1-1	TGTGCCAGTAAGTCAGGGCTACGAGCTTTCTTT	CASKSGLRAFF
NA	NA	TRBV10-1	TRBJ2-3	TGCGCCAGCAGTGAGTCAATAGGGAGGCCAGATACGCAGTATTTT	CASSESIGRPDTQYF
NA	few	TRBV29-1	TRBJ2-1	TGCAGCGCCTACACGGCCCCGAATACCTACAATGAGCAGTTCTTC	CSAYTAPNTYNEQFF
NA	NA	TRBV15	TRBJ2-7	TGTGCCACCAGCAGAGATTTTTGGGAGCAGTACTTC	CATSRDFWEQYF
NA	few	TRBV29-1	TRBJ2-7	TGCAGCCCGACCCGCAGGGTGAGTTACGAGCAGTACTTC	CSPTRRVSYEQYF
NA	few	TRBV4-1	TRBJ1-5	TGCGCCAGCAGCCCCATCGGGGGTCAGCCCCAGCATTTT	CASSPIGGQPQHF
TRBD1	NA	TRBV6-6	TRBJ1-1	TGTGCCAGCAGTAGACAGGGAGCGGCCACTGAAGCTTTCTTT	CASSRQGAATEAFF
TRBD2	NA	TRBV19	TRBJ2-7	TGTGCCAGTAGTATAGAATCGGCTAGCGGAGCCCGAACCCCCTACGAGCAGTACTTC	CASSIESASGARTPYEQYF
NA	few	TRBV5-1	TRBJ2-1	TGCGCCAGCAGCTTGCTAGGCAATGAGCAGTTCTTC	CASSLLGNEQFF
NA	NA	TRBV28	TRBJ2-4	TGTGCCAGCAGTTTATGGAGGGGTGGGAAAAACATTCAGTACTTC	CASSLWRGGKNIQYF
TRBD1	few	TRBV29-1	TRBJ2-5	TGCAGCGTTGGGGGGACAGGGAGGGTGACCCAGTACTTC	CSVGGTGRVTQYF